This TCR beta chain was identified in a study of cytomegalovirus exposure and HLA in healthy donors. Study-wide background: Earlier results showed almost 120 million unique TCR beta sequences derived from some 190 million T cells. Study observations and caveats: TCR beta V segments were, for the most part, productive about 87% or about 30% of the time in an earlier analysis.

Use of 60 Vbeta and 13 Jbeta primers characterized the PCR. Clones were sequenced by immunoSEQ multiplex PCR, and TCRdb holds only the in-frame ones, with some missing. The sample yields some 110,000 clones, approximately 80% seen once. As for this clone: What it recognizes is unknown.

The CDR3 contains 16 residues. The germline CDR1 and CDR2 sequences are MGHRA and YSYEKL. The ends were cut back, 4 bases at V and 4 bases at J, with 19 bases in the middle. This sequence originates from a man aged 25-45 years in good health and CMV-seropositive. The sample consisted of PBMCs. The chain has TRBV4-1 and TRBJ1-1; D is perhaps TRBD1 (5 bases). CDR3 sequence (DNA): TGCGCCAGCAGCCCCACCTCCTGGGGGGATGCCACTGAAGCTTTCTTT. It encodes CASSPTSWGDATEAFF.